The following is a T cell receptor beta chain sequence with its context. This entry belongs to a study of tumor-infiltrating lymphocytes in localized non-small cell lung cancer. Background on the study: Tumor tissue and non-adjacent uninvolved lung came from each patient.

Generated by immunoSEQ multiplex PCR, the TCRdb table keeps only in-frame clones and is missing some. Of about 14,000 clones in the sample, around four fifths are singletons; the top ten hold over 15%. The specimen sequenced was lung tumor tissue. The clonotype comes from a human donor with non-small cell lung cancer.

The DNA of the CDR3 is TGCGCCAGCAGCTTGGGGGTGCTGAACACTGAAGCTTTCTTT. This gives the protein CASSLGVLNTEAFF. The V call is TRBV5-1, the J call TRBJ1-1; D ambiguous. In germline, CDR1 is SGHRS, CDR2 YFSETQ. This CDR3 region has 14 residues. The V gene lost 0 bases and the J gene lost 0 bases, with 6 bases spanning the gap. The full variable domain, its missing parts supplied by reference TRBV5-1 and TRBJ1-1, is KAGVTQTPRYLIKTRGQQVTLSCSPISGHRSVSWYQQTPGQGLQFLFEYFSETQRNKGNFPGRFSGRQFSNSRSEMNVSTLELGDSALYLCASSLGVLNTEAFFGQGTRLTVV.